The 30 T cell receptor beta chains presented below share a single source sample, sequenced in a study of blood T cells in healthy people across ages. The second PCR ran about 6 to 12 cycles with a sample-barcoded 5' primer and J-beta primers. TCRdb analysed the 5' RACE reads with MiXCR anew, one entry per CDR3 protein. This table has 450,000 to 700,000 distinct CDR3 sequences, roughly a quarter appearing once. Source material: blood. All receptors derive from a woman aged 65 to 85 in good health.

The rearrangement joins TRBV4-2 to TRBJ2-5; the D gene could be TRBD1 or TRBD2 (5 bases each). This CDR3 is 13 amino acids long. Trimming removed 8 bases from V and 5 bases from J, with 15 bases in between. The germline V gene encodes CDR1 LGHNA and CDR2 YNFKEQ. The CDR3, as DNA: TGTGCCAGCGGGCGAGGGGCCTCCGAGACCCAGTACTTC. As protein: CASGRGASETQYF.

The rearrangement joins TRBV5-1 to TRBJ1-2, with a weak D call TRBD1 (6 bases). The CDR3 runs to 14 residues. Germline assignment: CDR1 SGHRS and CDR2 YFSETQ. V shed 5 bases and J shed 6 bases, with 17 bases lying between them. The CDR3 spells CASRETGQSNGYTF. CDR3 DNA: TGCGCCAGCAGGGAAACTGGACAGTCCAATGGCTACACCTTC.

V is TRBV13 and J is TRBJ2-7, with 11 nucleotides matching TRBD2. Trimming removed 0 bases from V and 3 bases from J; junction bases left unmatched: 4. Per the germline V gene, CDR1 is PRHDT and CDR2 is FYEKMQ (reference sequence). The CDR3 covers 16 residues. The CDR3 sequence: CASSLGGTSGYYEQYF. CDR3 bases: TGTGCCAGCAGCTTAGGAGGGACTAGCGGATACTACGAGCAGTACTTC.

The J gene is TRBJ2-7, the V gene TRBV5-1; tentatively, D is TRBD2 (5 bases). There are 15 residues in the CDR3. Germline CDR1 and CDR2: SGHRS and YFSETQ. Deletions cut 0 bases from V and 3 bases from J, with 13 bases between. The CDR3 here is CASSLENDYYYEQYF. CDR3 in DNA: TGCGCCAGCAGCTTGGAAAACGACTATTACTACGAGCAGTACTTC.

This clonotype turned up a few times. The chain combines TRBV14 with TRBJ2-5; no clear D. The germline gives CDR1 SGHDN, CDR2 FVKESK. With 2 bases removed from V and 2 bases from J, the gap between germline ends came to 15 bases. The CDR3 is 16 amino acids. The CDR3 DNA sequence: TGTGCCAGCAGCCAATATCTCTCGGTAATACAAGAGACCCAGTACTTC. Translating gives CASSQYLSVIQETQYF.

The CDR3 loop reads CASSSRSRGGGELFF. CDR3 in DNA: TGTGCCAGCAGCTCGAGGTCTCGAGGGGGCGGGGAGCTGTTTTTT. The chain combines TRBV7-9 with TRBJ2-2, with D possibly being TRBD1 (6 bases). This CDR3 is built from 15 residues. The V gene's germline CDR1 is SEHNR and CDR2 FQNEAQ (reference sequence). V lost 4 bases and J 7 bases, leaving 16 bases between the germline ends.

This clonotype has just a few counts. The rearrangement joins TRBV7-2 to TRBJ2-7; D is unresolved. Germline V CDR1 and CDR2: SGHTA, FQGNSA. Between the trimmed V and J ends, which lost 1 base and 2 bases, there was a span of 15 bases. CDR3 length: 16 amino acids. The CDR3 reads CASSLGGLGIPYEQYF. For the CDR3, the DNA is TGTGCCAGCAGCTTAGGAGGTCTCGGAATCCCCTACGAGCAGTACTTC.

The V and J genes are TRBV7-6 and TRBJ2-5; D perhaps matches TRBD1 (7 bases). The better agreement between TRBJ2-7 and the DNA end casts doubt on the J call. Germline lookup yields CDR1 SGHVS and CDR2 FNYEAQ. The CDR3 sequence is 15 residues long. The CDR3 loop reads CASSLARQGGYEQYF. The CDR3, as DNA: TGTGCCAGCAGCTTAGCTCGGCAGGGGGGCTACGAGCAGTACTTC.

In this sample, this clonotype turned up a few times. The junction departs from germline at one end; a sequencing error may be responsible. V gene TRBV7-2 combines with J gene TRBJ2-3; TRBD2 matches at 11 bases. CDR3 size: 17 residues. Germline CDR1 reads SGHTA; CDR2 reads FQGNSA. This CDR3 is CASSTTFTSGGLDTQCF. CDR3 nucleotides: TGTGCCAGCAGCACGACCTTTACTAGCGGGGGCCTAGATACGCAGTGTTTT.

The CDR3 spells CASSQQRVVETQYF. The CDR3, as DNA: TGTGCCAGCTCGCAACAACGAGTGGTAGAGACCCAGTACTTC. This chain joins TRBV18 and TRBJ2-5; D is undetermined. Germline V gene data show CDR1 as KGHSH and CDR2 as LQKENI. This CDR3 has 14 residues. Trimming cost V 6 bases and J 4 bases, with 15 bases left between them.

The CDR3 protein is CASSLGQGNQETQYF. The CDR3, as DNA: TGTGCCAGCAGTTTGGGACAGGGTAACCAAGAGACCCAGTACTTC. The gene calls are TRBV12-3 or TRBV12-4 and TRBJ2-5; 9 nucleotides agree with TRBD1. The CDR3 length is 15 residues. With 3 bases clipped from V and 0 bases from J, the junction kept 2 bases outside the gene matches.

There are a few counts of this clonotype. The chain uses TRBV9 and TRBJ2-2, with D possibly called TRBD1 or TRBD2 (5 bases each). The CDR3 consists of 15 residues. Germline CDR1 is SGDLS and CDR2 is YYNGEE. Trimming left V 1 base short and J 5 bases short, with 12 bases between. The CDR3 DNA is TGTGCCAGCAGCGTACGAGGGGCTTGGACCGGGGAGCTGTTTTTT. Protein sequence: CASSVRGAWTGELFF. Full variable domain (remainder filled in from reference TRBV9 and TRBJ2-2): DSGVTQTPKHLITATGQRVTLRCSPRSGDLSVYWYQQSLDQGLQFLIQYYNGEERAKGNILERFSAQQFPDLHSELNLSSLELGDSALYFCASSVRGAWTGELFFGEGSRLTVL.

This clonotype was seen only a few times. The chain recombines TRBV6-5 with TRBJ1-4, with 9 positions matching TRBD1. Germline V gene sequence: CDR1 MNHEY, CDR2 SVGAGI. The length of the CDR3 is 15 residues. V trimming: 2 bases; J trimming: 7 bases; junction bases outside the gene matches: 5. CDR3 DNA sequence: TGTGCCAGCAGTTACGGGACAGGGAGGGTTGAAAAACTGTTTTTT. This translates into CASSYGTGRVEKLFF.

In its sample, this clonotype was seen a few times. CDR3 region: CASSPHRVNSGNTIYF. The CDR3 DNA is TGTGCCAGCAGCCCACACAGGGTTAACTCTGGAAACACCATATATTTT. The chain carries TRBV7-2 and TRBJ1-3, with a weak D call TRBD1 (6 bases). This CDR3 contains 16 residues. From germline, CDR1 is SGHTA and CDR2 FQGNSA. The V end was cut by 5 bases, the J end by 0 bases, with 14 bases between.

This clonotype came up many times. V gene TRBV3-1 combines with J gene TRBJ2-7; D gene ambiguous. Trimming pared 1 base from V and 0 bases from J, leaving 13 bases between. The CDR3 runs 16 residues. Germline V gene lookup returns CDR1 LGHDT and CDR2 YNNKEL (reference sequence). CDR3 sequence reads: CASSQGGPSSSYEQYF. The CDR3 bases are TGTGCCAGCAGCCAAGGAGGACCTAGTAGCTCCTACGAGCAGTACTTC.

This clonotype was counted only a few times. This chain links TRBV20-1 with TRBJ1-4; TRBD1 agrees at 9 bases. The J segment lost 10 bases and the V segment lost 0 bases, leaving 6 bases of the junction unmatched. Germline CDR1 DFQATT, CDR2 SNEGSKA (reference sequence). The CDR3 has 14 residues. The CDR3 nucleotides are TGCAGTGCTAGAGATTGGGACAGGGCTGGAAAACTGTTTTTT. This codes for CSARDWDRAGKLFF.

This clonotype was seen more than once but under ten times. This chain connects TRBV13 to TRBJ2-5; 8 bases line up with TRBD1. Germline CDR1 is PRHDT and CDR2 is FYEKMQ (reference sequence). Trimming at V came to 5 bases and at J to 4 bases, leaving 21 bases not matched to a gene. The CDR3 spans 19 residues. The CDR3 sequence is CASSLPPHLTGVVGETQYF. The CDR3 nucleotides are TGTGCCAGCAGCCTACCACCCCACTTGACAGGGGTTGTCGGAGAGACCCAGTACTTC.

This clonotype was recorded a few times. This chain uses TRBV4-3 with TRBJ2-5; tentatively, D is TRBD1 (6 bases). Germline V gives CDR1 LGHNA, CDR2 YSLEER. This CDR3 is built from 15 residues. Between the trimmed V and J ends, which lost 4 bases and 7 bases, there was a span of 19 bases. The chain's CDR3 is CASSPTGNHGATQYF. DNA for the CDR3: TGCGCCAGCAGCCCTACAGGGAACCACGGGGCGACCCAGTACTTC.

V is TRBV5-1 and J is TRBJ1-6; 9 bases map to TRBD1. Germline V gene data show CDR1 as SGHRS and CDR2 as YFSETQ. V dropped 4 bases and J dropped 6; count of bases not matched to a gene: 5. The CDR3 spans 15 residues. CDR3 in amino acids: CASSPGQGINSPLHF. The CDR3 region has the DNA TGCGCCAGCAGCCCCGGACAGGGGATTAATTCACCCCTCCACTTT.

The chain has TRBV27 and TRBJ2-2, with TRBD1 matching over 7 bases. V shed 6 bases, J shed 8 bases, and the junction held 6 bases outside the gene matches. Germline CDR1 reads MNHEY; CDR2 reads SMNVEV (reference sequence). This CDR3 is 13 amino acids long. The CDR3 protein is CASRATGIGELFF. As DNA, the CDR3 is TGTGCCAGCAGGGCGACAGGGATAGGGGAGCTGTTTTTT.

The chain couples TRBV20-1 to TRBJ2-5; 14 bases are a match to TRBD2. The CDR3 has 14 amino acids. Germline V gene sequence: CDR1 DFQATT, CDR2 SNEGSKA (reference sequence). V lost 4 bases and J lost 5; bases outside the gene matches: 3. CDR3 sequence (DNA): TGCAGTGCTACGACTAGCGGGAGGGGGGAGACCCAGTACTTC. It encodes CSATTSGRGETQYF.

This clonotype was observed a handful of times. The V call is TRBV6-2 or TRBV6-3, the J call TRBJ1-3, with TRBD1 as a possible D gene (5 bases). With 7 bases removed from V and 15 bases from J, the gap between germline ends came to 19 bases. Germline CDR1 and CDR2: MNHEY and SVGEGT. The CDR3 loop spans 12 amino acids. DNA of the CDR3: TGTGCCAGCACCAAATCAGGGTCTCGCGGATATTTT. Protein: CASTKSGSRGYF.

The rearrangement uses TRBV29-1 and TRBJ2-1; no clear D. This CDR3 contains 12 residues. Germline V gene lookup returns CDR1 SQVTM and CDR2 ANQGSEA. The V gene lost 3 bases and the J gene lost 4 bases, with 7 bases spanning the gap. In DNA, the CDR3 is TGCAGCGTTGAGGGATTGTACAATGAGCAGTTCTTC. Amino acids: CSVEGLYNEQFF.

This clonotype has more than one count but fewer than ten. This sequence joins TRBV9 and TRBJ2-3; no reliable D call. The CDR3 consists of 12 residues. V was shortened by 0 bases and J by 7 bases, with 6 bases between the two germline ends. Germline V gene sequence: CDR1 SGDLS, CDR2 YYNGEE. The CDR3 region is CASSVASNTQYF. CDR3 bases: TGTGCCAGCAGCGTAGCCTCGAATACGCAGTATTTT.

The chain joins TRBV3-1 to TRBJ1-1; D remains ambiguous. V was cut by 2 bases and J by 0 bases, with 10 bases left in between. The CDR3 loop spans 15 amino acids. Germline V gene sequence: CDR1 LGHDT, CDR2 YNNKEL (reference sequence). CDR3 sequence (DNA): TGTGCCAGCAGCCAATCCGGACTTGTGAACACTGAAGCTTTCTTT. It translates to CASSQSGLVNTEAFF. Variable domain in full (rest from reference TRBV3-1 and TRBJ1-1): DTAVSQTPKYLVTQMGNDKSIKCEQNLGHDTMYWYKQDSKKFLKIMFSYNNKELIINETVPNRFSPKSPDKAHLNLHINSLELGDSAVYFCASSQSGLVNTEAFFGQGTRLTVV.

This clonotype was seen only a few times. The rearrangement links TRBV5-1 to TRBJ2-6; no firm D call. The CDR3 is 17 residues long. The V gene lost 4 bases and the J gene lost 0 bases, with 14 bases spanning the gap. Germline V gene lookup returns CDR1 SGHRS and CDR2 YFSETQ. CDR3 nucleotides: TGCGCCAGCAGCCCTAACCCAGCAGCCTCTGGGGCCAACGTCCTGACTTTC. This translates into CASSPNPAASGANVLTF. Supplemented by reference TRBV5-1 and TRBJ2-6, the full variable domain reads KAGVTQTPRYLIKTRGQQVTLSCSPISGHRSVSWYQQTPGQGLQFLFEYFSETQRNKGNFPGRFSGRQFSNSRSEMNVSTLELGDSALYLCASSPNPAASGANVLTFGAGSRLTVL.

V is TRBV24-1 and J is TRBJ2-1; tentatively, D is TRBD1 (7 bases). The CDR3 contains 16 residues. Deletions cut 3 bases from V and 4 bases from J, with 15 bases between. Per germline, CDR1 KGHDR and CDR2 SFDVKD. CDR3 amino acids: CATSDTPGGNYNEQFF. CDR3 nucleotide sequence: TGTGCCACCAGTGATACCCCAGGGGGGAATTACAATGAGCAGTTCTTC.

As for this clonotype: The junction departs from germline at one end; a sequencing error may be responsible. The CDR3 coding sequence is TGTGCCACCAGCAGAGATGACCTAAACACTGCAGCTTTCTTT. This sequence encodes CATSRDDLNTAAFF. The chain links TRBV15 to TRBJ1-1; D gene uncertain. This CDR3 has 14 amino acids. Germline loops: CDR1 LNHNV, CDR2 YYDKDF (reference sequence).

Remarks on this clonotype: The junction shows a germline mismatch at one end, possibly a read error. This chain links TRBV20-1 with TRBJ2-4; D might be TRBD2 (5 bases). CDR1 and CDR2 from the germline V gene are DFQATT and SNEGSKA (reference sequence). This CDR3 has 14 residues. In DNA form, the CDR3 reads TGCAGTACTAGAGATCGAGTAGCCAAAAACATTCAGTACTTC. Its protein is CSTRDRVAKNIQYF.

This clonotype has just a few counts. The chain combines TRBV4-3 with TRBJ1-4; TRBD1 is a possible D gene (5 bases). V was cut by 1 base and J by 13 bases, with 16 bases left in between. Germline V gene lookup returns CDR1 LGHNA and CDR2 YSLEER. The CDR3 sequence is 14 residues long. This CDR3 is CASSQVLRLGTLFF. DNA of the CDR3: TGCGCCAGCAGCCAAGTTTTGAGATTGGGGACACTGTTTTTT.